A single sample gave rise to the 6 T cell receptor beta chains below, sequenced in a study of breast tumors, draining lymph nodes, adjacent tissues (dated by TCRdb to the mid-2010s). The library was built by means of multiplex PCR. Sequencing used an Illumina HiSeq 2000. Using fastp at Q25 and MiXCR, TCRdb reprocessed the public reads and kept productive beta chains. Every CDR3 protein is listed once, alongside the most common genes and DNA of its rows. The sample contains 150,000 to 250,000 distinct CDR3 sequences, 31% of them found a single time. 4% to 4.5% of the sample belongs to the ten largest clones. The axillary draining lymph nodes of breast cancer patients were the source of the lymph node samples. Material: axillary lymph node tissue. The receptor set was obtained from a female donor with breast cancer. Some clones in this sample may be carry-over from other donors' samples.

This clonotype was counted ten times or more. V is TRBV18 and J is TRBJ2-1; D not certain. This CDR3 has 13 residues. From germline, CDR1 is KGHSH and CDR2 LQKENI. V was trimmed by 2 bases and J by 5 bases, leaving 7 bases between them. The CDR3 loop reads CASSPSGNNEQFF. Here the CDR3 DNA reads TGTGCCAGCTCACCATCAGGCAACAATGAGCAGTTCTTC.

Concerning this clonotype itself: Just one base apart from a much larger clone, this may be a read error. A read error is likely, as this CDR3 ends without the conserved phenylalanine or tryptophan. The chain employs TRBV12-3 or TRBV12-4 and TRBJ2-3, with a possible D match to TRBD2 (7 bases). The CDR3 loop spans 15 amino acids. V was trimmed by 6 bases and J by 7 bases, leaving 20 bases between them. The CDR3 DNA reads TGTGCCAGCAGGGCTGAGGCGGGGGCTCGAAATACGCAGTATCTT. This codes for CASRAEAGARNTQYL.

As for this clonotype: One junction end does not reproduce the germline sequence, and a read error may be involved. This sequence joins TRBV24-1 and TRBJ1-6; 10 bases are shared with TRBD1. The CDR3 is 17 residues long. Germline V gene sequence: CDR1 KGHDR, CDR2 SFDVKD. Here the CDR3 DNA reads TGTGCCACCGGGGGGACAGGGGATCACTCCTATAATTCACCCCCCCACTTT. As protein: CATGGTGDHSYNSPPHF.

This clonotype was counted a few times. The chain is built from TRBV4-3 and TRBJ1-1; D gene ambiguous. Trimming left V 1 base short and J 1 base short, with 4 bases between. The CDR3 has 13 amino acids. In germline, CDR1 is LGHNA, CDR2 YSLEER. CDR3 DNA: TGCGCCAGCAGCCAAGTCCGGAACACTGAAGCTTTCTTT. Protein sequence: CASSQVRNTEAFF.

The rearrangement joins TRBV5-1 to TRBJ1-1, with 8 nucleotides matching TRBD1. Per the germline V gene, CDR1 is SGHRS and CDR2 is YFSETQ. Trimming removed 3 bases from V and 1 base from J; junction bases left unmatched: 5. The CDR3 contains 15 residues. CDR3 region: CASSWQDRGNTEAFF. CDR3 coding DNA: TGCGCCAGCAGCTGGCAAGACAGGGGGAACACTGAAGCTTTCTTT.

This clonotype has only a few counts. Possible read error: a much larger clone is one base away. The J gene is TRBJ2-3, the V gene TRBV7-9; TRBD2 matches 8 bases. This CDR3 spans 18 amino acids. V shed 3 bases, J shed 7 bases, and the junction held 18 bases outside the gene matches. Germline lookup yields CDR1 SEHNR and CDR2 FQNEAQ (reference sequence). The CDR3 coding sequence is TGTGCCAGCAGCTTCCAGAGGAGCCGGGGGGGCCTCGCACATACGCAGTATTTT. This sequence encodes CASSFQRSRGGLAHTQYF. The variable domain in full, with the rest retrieved from reference TRBV7-9 and TRBJ2-3, is DTGVSQNPRHKITKRGQNVTFRCDPISEHNRLYWYRQTLGQGPEFLTYFQNEAQLEKSRLLSDRFSAERPKGSFSTLEIQRTEQGDSAMYLCASSFQRSRGGLAHTQYFGPGTRLTVL.